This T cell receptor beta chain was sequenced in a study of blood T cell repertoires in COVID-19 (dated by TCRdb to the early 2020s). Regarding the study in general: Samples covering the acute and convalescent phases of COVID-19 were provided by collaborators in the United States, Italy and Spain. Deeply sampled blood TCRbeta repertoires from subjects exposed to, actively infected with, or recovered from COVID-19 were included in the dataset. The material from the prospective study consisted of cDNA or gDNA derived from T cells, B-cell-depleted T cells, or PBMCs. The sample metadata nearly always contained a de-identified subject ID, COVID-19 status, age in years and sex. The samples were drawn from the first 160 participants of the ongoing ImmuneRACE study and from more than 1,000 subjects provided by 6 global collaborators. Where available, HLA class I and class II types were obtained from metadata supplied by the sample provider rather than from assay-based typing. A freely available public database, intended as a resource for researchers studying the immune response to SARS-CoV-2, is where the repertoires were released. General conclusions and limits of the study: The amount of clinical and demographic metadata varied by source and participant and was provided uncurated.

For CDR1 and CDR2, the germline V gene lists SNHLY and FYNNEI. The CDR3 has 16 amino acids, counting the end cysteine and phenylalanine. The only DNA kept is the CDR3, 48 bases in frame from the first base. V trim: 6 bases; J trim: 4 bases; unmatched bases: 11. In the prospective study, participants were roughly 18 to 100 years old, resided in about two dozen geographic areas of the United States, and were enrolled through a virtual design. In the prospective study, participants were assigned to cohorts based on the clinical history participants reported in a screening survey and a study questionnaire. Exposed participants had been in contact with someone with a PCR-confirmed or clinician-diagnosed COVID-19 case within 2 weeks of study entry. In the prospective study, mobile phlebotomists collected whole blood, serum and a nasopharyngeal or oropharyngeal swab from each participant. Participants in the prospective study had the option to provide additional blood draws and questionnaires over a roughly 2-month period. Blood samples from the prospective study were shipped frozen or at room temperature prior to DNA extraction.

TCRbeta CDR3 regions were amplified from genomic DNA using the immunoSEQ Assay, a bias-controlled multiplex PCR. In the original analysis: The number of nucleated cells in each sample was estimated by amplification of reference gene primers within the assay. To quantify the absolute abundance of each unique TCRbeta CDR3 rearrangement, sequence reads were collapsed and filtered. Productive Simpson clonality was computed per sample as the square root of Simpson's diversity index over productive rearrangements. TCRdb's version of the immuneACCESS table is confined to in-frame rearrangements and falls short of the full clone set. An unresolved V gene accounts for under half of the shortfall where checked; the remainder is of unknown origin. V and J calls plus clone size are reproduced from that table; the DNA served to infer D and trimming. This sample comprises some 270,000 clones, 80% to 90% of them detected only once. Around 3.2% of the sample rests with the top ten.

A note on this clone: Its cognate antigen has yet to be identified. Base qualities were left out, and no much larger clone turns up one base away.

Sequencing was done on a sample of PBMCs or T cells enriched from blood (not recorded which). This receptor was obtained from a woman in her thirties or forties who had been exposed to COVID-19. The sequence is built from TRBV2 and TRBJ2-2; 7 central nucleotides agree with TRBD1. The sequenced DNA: TGTGCCAGCAGCCCTAATATAGGGGGCCGCACCGGGGAGCTGTTTTTT. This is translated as CASSPNIGGRTGELFF.